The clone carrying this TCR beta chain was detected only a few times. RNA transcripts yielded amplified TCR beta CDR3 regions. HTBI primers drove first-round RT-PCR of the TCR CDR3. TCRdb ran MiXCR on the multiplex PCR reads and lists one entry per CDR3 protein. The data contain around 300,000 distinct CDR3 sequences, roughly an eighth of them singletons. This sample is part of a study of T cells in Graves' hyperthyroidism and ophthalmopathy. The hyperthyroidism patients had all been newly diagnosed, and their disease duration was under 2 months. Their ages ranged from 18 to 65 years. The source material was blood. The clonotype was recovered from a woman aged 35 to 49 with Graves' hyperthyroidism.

The CDR3 loop reads CSAVRRAGDTQYF. In nucleotides, the CDR3 is TGCAGTGCCGTACGCAGGGCCGGGGATACGCAGTATTTT. The genes are TRBV20-1 and TRBJ2-3; TRBD1 might be the D (5 bases). Deletions cut 6 bases from V and 6 bases from J, with 16 bases between. CDR1 and CDR2 from the germline V gene are DFQATT and SNEGSKA (reference sequence). This CDR3 has 13 amino acids.